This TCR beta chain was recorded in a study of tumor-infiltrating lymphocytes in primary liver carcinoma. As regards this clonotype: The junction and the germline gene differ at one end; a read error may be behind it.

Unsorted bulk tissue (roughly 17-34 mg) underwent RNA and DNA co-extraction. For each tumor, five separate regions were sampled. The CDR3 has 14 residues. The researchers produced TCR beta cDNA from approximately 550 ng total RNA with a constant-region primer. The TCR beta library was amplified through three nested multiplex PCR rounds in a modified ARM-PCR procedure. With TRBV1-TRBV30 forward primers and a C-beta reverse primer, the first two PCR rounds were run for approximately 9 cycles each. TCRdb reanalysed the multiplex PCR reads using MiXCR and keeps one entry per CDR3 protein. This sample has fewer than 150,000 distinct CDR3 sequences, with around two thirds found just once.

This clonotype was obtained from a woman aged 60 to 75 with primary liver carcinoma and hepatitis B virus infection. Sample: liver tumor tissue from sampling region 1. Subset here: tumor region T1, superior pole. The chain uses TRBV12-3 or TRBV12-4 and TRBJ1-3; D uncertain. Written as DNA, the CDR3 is TGTGACAGCAGTTTAAGAGTAGATGGTAACACCATATATTTT. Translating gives CDSSLRVDGNTIYF.